This entry features one T cell receptor beta chain sequence. CDR3 length equals 15 residues. V shed 4 bases, J shed 3 bases, and the junction held 2 bases outside the gene matches. Germline values: CDR1 SGDLS, CDR2 YYNGEE. Authors' processing steps: Amplification of reference gene primers was used by the study to estimate nucleated cell counts. This table comes from immunoSEQ multiplex PCR, and its TCRdb copy is limited to in-frame clones, with some not included. That table furnishes V, J and clone size, whereas the DNA furnished D and trimming. The sample records about 200,000 clones, approximately 83% being singletons. The data were taken from a study of blood T cell repertoires in COVID-19. Study-wide context: Material from acute and convalescent COVID-19 was sourced from the United States, Italy and Spain. Sources were T cells, B-cell-depleted T cells, or PBMCs; the material itself was cDNA or gDNA.

Sample: peripheral blood. V gene TRBV9 combines with J gene TRBJ2-1; 12 bases are shared with TRBD2. The clonotype originates from a man in his forties with acute or convalescent COVID-19. CDR3 sequence: CASSQTSGGYNEQFF. CDR3 in DNA: TGTGCCAGCAGCCAGACTAGCGGGGGCTACAATGAGCAGTTCTTC.